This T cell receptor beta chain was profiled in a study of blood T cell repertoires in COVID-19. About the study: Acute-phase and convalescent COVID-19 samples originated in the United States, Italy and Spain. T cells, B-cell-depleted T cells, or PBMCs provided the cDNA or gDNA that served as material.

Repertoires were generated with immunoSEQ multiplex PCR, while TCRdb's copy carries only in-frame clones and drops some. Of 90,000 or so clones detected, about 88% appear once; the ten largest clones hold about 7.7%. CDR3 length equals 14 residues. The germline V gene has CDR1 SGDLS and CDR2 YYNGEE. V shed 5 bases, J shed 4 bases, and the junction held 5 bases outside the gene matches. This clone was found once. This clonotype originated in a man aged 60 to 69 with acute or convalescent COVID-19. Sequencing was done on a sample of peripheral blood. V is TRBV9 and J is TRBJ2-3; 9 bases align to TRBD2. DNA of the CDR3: TGTGCCAGCAGTCGCGGGGGGGCCTCAGATACGCAGTATTTT. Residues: CASSRGGASDTQYF.